This entry lists 13 T cell receptor beta chains sequenced from one sample in a study of T cells in localized non-small cell lung cancer. The repertoire was sequenced with immunoSEQ multiplex PCR; TCRdb's copy has only in-frame clones and lacks some. The sample holds roughly 53,000 clones, over 80% seen once. Sequencing was performed on peripheral blood mononuclear cells, taken before any cancer treatment. The receptor source for this set is a man aged 40 to 75 with stage III lung adenocarcinoma.

The V gene is TRBV19, the J gene TRBJ1-5; no firm D call. Trimming stripped 5 bases from V and 1 base from J, with 12 bases between. Germline loops: CDR1 LNHDA, CDR2 SQIVND (reference sequence). The length of the CDR3 is 15 residues. The CDR3: CASSARGGSNQPQHF. The CDR3 DNA reads TGTGCCAGTAGTGCCCGGGGAGGGAGCAATCAGCCCCAGCATTTT.

The chain carries TRBV9 and TRBJ1-2; D may be TRBD1 (5 bases). Trimming removed 4 bases at V and 0 bases at J, with 13 bases between. The CDR3 spans 15 residues. CDR1 is SGDLS, CDR2 YYNGEE, per germline. This chain's CDR3 is CASSPTQEPNYGYTF. The CDR3 region has the DNA TGTGCCAGCAGCCCTACACAGGAGCCTAACTATGGCTACACCTTC.

The genes are TRBV27 and TRBJ2-1, with D perhaps matching TRBD1 (5 bases). Trimming cost V 5 bases and J 0 bases, with 11 bases left between them. The CDR3 is 15 amino acids. The germline V gene has CDR1 MNHEY and CDR2 SMNVEV (reference sequence). CDR3 amino acids: CASSLFDSSYNEQFF. Here the CDR3 DNA reads TGTGCCAGCAGTCTCTTCGACAGCTCCTACAATGAGCAGTTCTTC.

This chain uses TRBV15 with TRBJ2-5; unclear D gene. Germline lookup yields CDR1 LNHNV and CDR2 YYDKDF (reference sequence). Trimming pared 1 base from V and 0 bases from J, leaving 3 bases between. The CDR3 covers 13 residues. The CDR3 loop reads CATSRGHQETQYF. The CDR3 DNA sequence: TGTGCCACCAGCAGAGGGCACCAAGAGACCCAGTACTTC.

The chain couples TRBV9 to TRBJ2-6; 7 nucleotides line up with TRBD1. The V gene's germline CDR1 is SGDLS and CDR2 YYNGEE. The V and J ends lost 2 bases and 2 bases, in that order; junction bases with no gene match: 4. The CDR3 has 16 residues. CDR3: CASSVTGSPGANVLTF. The DNA for the CDR3 is TGTGCCAGCAGCGTGACAGGGTCCCCTGGGGCCAACGTCCTGACTTTC.

The chain carries TRBV6-1 and TRBJ2-7; possibly TRBD2 for D (5 bases). The germline V gene encodes CDR1 MNHNS and CDR2 SASEGT. The ends were cut back, 2 bases at V and 4 bases at J, with 6 bases in the middle. The CDR3 length is 12 residues. The CDR3 region has the DNA TGTGCCAGCAGTGAACGGGGATACGAGCAGTACTTC. Encoded protein: CASSERGYEQYF.

The V call is TRBV4-2, the J call TRBJ2-3; 10 bases match TRBD1. Germline V gene sequence: CDR1 LGHNA, CDR2 YNFKEQ. The CDR3 is made up of 15 amino acids. V shed 8 bases, J shed 4 bases, and the junction held 9 bases outside the gene matches. The CDR3 DNA sequence: TGTGCCAGCGGCAAAGGACAGGGGGATGCAGATACGCAGTATTTT. This sequence encodes CASGKGQGDADTQYF.

A single count supports this clone. The chain is built from TRBV28 and TRBJ2-2; no definite D call. The CDR3 covers 11 residues. V shed 3 bases and J shed 6 bases, with 2 bases lying between them. Germline-derived CDR1 and CDR2 are MDHEN and SYDVKM. The CDR3 sequence is CASSLSGELFF. The CDR3 nucleotides are TGTGCCAGCAGTTTGTCCGGGGAGCTGTTTTTT. Full variable domain (outside the CDR3, taken from reference TRBV28 and TRBJ2-2): DVKVTQSSRYLVKRTGEKVFLECVQDMDHENMFWYRQDPGLGLRLIYFSYDVKMKEKGDIPEGYSVSREKKERFSLILESASTNQTSMYLCASSLSGELFFGEGSRLTVL.

The chain recombines TRBV27 with TRBJ1-2, with D perhaps TRBD1 (6 bases). The CDR3 has 15 amino acids. Germline lookup yields CDR1 MNHEY and CDR2 SMNVEV (reference sequence). V was trimmed by 6 bases and J by 4 bases, leaving 18 bases between them. CDR3 sequence reads: CASRGGQTGLYGYTF. In DNA, the CDR3 is TGTGCCAGCAGGGGGGGGCAGACAGGCCTCTATGGCTACACCTTC.

The V call is TRBV6-5, the J call TRBJ1-2; 11 bases map to TRBD1. CDR3 size: 14 residues. Losses at the gene ends were 7 bases for V and 7 bases for J; bases not matched to a gene: 8. The germline gives CDR1 MNHEY, CDR2 SVGAGI. CDR3 in amino acids: CASIFGQGAAGYTF. CDR3 nucleotide sequence: TGTGCCAGCATTTTCGGACAGGGGGCGGCTGGCTACACCTTC.

The chain links TRBV4-2 to TRBJ2-1; D uncertain. The CDR3 totals 14 residues. Trimming cost V 3 bases and J 9 bases, with 15 bases left between them. In germline, CDR1 is LGHNA, CDR2 YNFKEQ. The CDR3 DNA is TGTGCCAGCAGCCAGAACGTCCTCAGCGTTGAGCAGTTCTTC. Amino acid sequence: CASSQNVLSVEQFF.

This chain joins TRBV7-2 and TRBJ2-3; 7 nucleotides match TRBD1. V was pared by 6 bases and J by 5 bases, with 8 bases of the junction left unmatched. The CDR3 runs to 14 residues. Germline lookup yields CDR1 SGHTA and CDR2 FQGNSA. The CDR3 DNA is TGTGCCAGCAGACAGGGGTCGTTCGGAGATACGCAGTATTTT. The encoded protein is CASRQGSFGDTQYF.

The chain links TRBV5-5 to TRBJ1-1; tentative D call: TRBD1 (5 bases). Germline V gives CDR1 SGHKS, CDR2 YYEKEE (reference sequence). Trimming stripped 0 bases from V and 1 base from J, with 10 bases between. This CDR3 has 15 residues. The CDR3 protein is CASSLEGVWNTEAFF. DNA for the CDR3: TGTGCCAGCAGCTTGGAAGGGGTTTGGAACACTGAAGCTTTCTTT.